The 28 T cell receptor beta chains reported below all come from one sample, sequenced in a study of graft-versus-host responses after intestinal transplantation. Libraries were prepared by immunoSEQ multiplex PCR; TCRdb keeps only in-frame clonotypes and omits some of them. This sample has approximately 11,000 clones, with more than 70% found just once. The sequences come from PBMCs, collected around 490 days after intestinal transplant. The receptors derive from a human patient who received an intestinal transplant, so some T cells may come from the graft donor.

The chain joins TRBV7-3 to TRBJ2-3; TRBD2 aligns across 7 bases. The CDR3 is made up of 14 amino acids. Looked up from germline, CDR1 is SGHTA and CDR2 is FQGTGA. V gave up 4 bases and J gave up 4 bases; unmatched junction bases: 5. This CDR3 reads CASSSGLGADTQYF. The CDR3 DNA is TGTGCCAGCAGCTCTGGACTAGGAGCAGATACGCAGTATTTT.

This clone was seen once. The chain joins TRBV28 to TRBJ2-1; D perhaps matches TRBD2 (6 bases). This CDR3 comprises 15 residues. Germline V CDR1 and CDR2: MDHEN, SYDVKM. Trimming cost V 5 bases and J 6 bases, with 17 bases left between them. CDR3 sequence reads: CASSRDGGLANEQFF. The DNA for the CDR3 is TGTGCCAGCAGTCGGGACGGGGGATTGGCCAATGAGCAGTTCTTC.

The rearrangement links TRBV11-2 to TRBJ2-2, with TRBD1 matching over 7 bases. Germline V CDR1 and CDR2: SGHAT, FQNNGV. The CDR3 length is 14 residues. Trimming removed 1 base from V and 8 bases from J; junction bases left unmatched: 4. The CDR3 sequence is CASSLGTGSGELFF. The CDR3 DNA sequence: TGTGCCAGCAGCTTAGGGACAGGCTCGGGGGAGCTGTTTTTT.

The chain carries TRBV2 and TRBJ2-2, with TRBD2 identical over 14 bases. CDR3 length: 18 amino acids. The trim removed 10 bases at V and 1 base at J, leaving 11 bases unmatched. Germline V gene data show CDR1 as SNHLY and CDR2 as FYNNEI. CDR3 residues: CAKGTSGGSSLNTGELFF. As DNA, the CDR3 is TGTGCCAAGGGGACTAGCGGGGGTAGTTCTCTGAACACCGGGGAGCTGTTTTTT. Full variable domain (remainder filled in from reference TRBV2 and TRBJ2-2): EPEVTQTPSHQVTQMGQEVILRCVPISNHLYFYWYRQILGQKVEFLVSFYNNEISEKSEIFDDQFSVERPDGSNFTLKIRSTKLEDSAMYFCAKGTSGGSSLNTGELFFGEGSRLTVL.

V usage is TRBV2 and J usage is TRBJ2-3; the D call may be TRBD1 or TRBD2 (5 bases each). Between the trimmed V and J ends, which lost 7 bases and 6 bases, there was a span of 11 bases. Germline-derived CDR1 and CDR2 are SNHLY and FYNNEI. This CDR3 has 12 amino acids. The CDR3, as DNA: TGTGCCAGCATGGGGGATCCGGATACGCAGTATTTT. As protein: CASMGDPDTQYF.

J is TRBJ1-1 and V is TRBV29-1; 7 bases fit TRBD1. CDR3 size: 13 residues. With 6 bases clipped from V and 1 base from J, the junction kept 5 bases outside the gene matches. Germline CDR1 reads SQVTM; CDR2 reads ANQGSEA. CDR3 sequence: CSVEDRPNTEAFF. The CDR3 bases are TGCAGCGTAGAGGACAGGCCGAACACTGAAGCTTTCTTT.

The chain carries TRBV6-1 and TRBJ2-7; 7 bases are shared with TRBD1. V gave up 4 bases and J gave up 1 base; unmatched junction bases: 7. The CDR3 length is 15 residues. Germline-derived CDR1 and CDR2 are MNHNS and SASEGT. The CDR3 bases are TGTGCCAGCAGTGCCCGGGACAGCGAATCCTACGAGCAGTACTTC. This sequence encodes CASSARDSESYEQYF.

The chain couples TRBV7-2 to TRBJ2-7; either TRBD1 or TRBD2 may supply D (5 bases each). There are 16 residues in the CDR3. Germline V CDR1 and CDR2: SGHTA, FQGNSA. The V end was cut by 5 bases, the J end by 3 bases, with 20 bases between. CDR3 in amino acids: CASSAIEGTEGYEQYF. Here the CDR3 DNA reads TGTGCCAGCAGCGCTATTGAAGGGACGGAAGGCTACGAGCAGTACTTC.

This clone came up a few times. The chain joins TRBV5-1 to TRBJ2-1; TRBD2 matches 9 bases. Germline trimming cut 0 bases from V and 6 bases from J; bases unmatched to any gene: 4. Germline CDR1 and CDR2: SGHRS and YFSETQ. This CDR3 has 15 amino acids. The CDR3 protein is CASSLALAGANEQFF. CDR3 sequence (DNA): TGCGCCAGCAGCTTGGCACTAGCGGGTGCCAATGAGCAGTTCTTC.

V is TRBV5-1 and J is TRBJ2-7; the D gene is possibly TRBD2 (6 bases). The CDR3 has 14 residues. Trimming stripped 5 bases from V and 0 bases from J, with 12 bases between. The V gene's germline CDR1 is SGHRS and CDR2 YFSETQ. CDR3 sequence: CASRPSGFSYEQYF. The CDR3 nucleotides read TGCGCCAGCAGGCCCAGCGGGTTCTCCTACGAGCAGTACTTC.

This clone was counted between two and nine times. The chain employs TRBV2 and TRBJ2-7; D unclear. Germline lookup yields CDR1 SNHLY and CDR2 FYNNEI. The V and J ends lost 5 bases and 2 bases respectively, with 10 bases between them. The CDR3 spans 13 residues. The CDR3 sequence: CASSSQAAYEQYF. As DNA, the CDR3 is TGTGCCAGCAGTTCCCAGGCCGCCTACGAGCAGTACTTC.

CDR3 sequence: CASGLGYEQYF. CDR3 in DNA: TGTGCCAGTGGCCTTGGCTACGAGCAGTACTTC. The chain carries TRBV19 and TRBJ2-5, with no clear D. Near its end, the DNA agrees better with TRBJ2-7, so the J call may be wrong. Germline CDR1 reads LNHDA; CDR2 reads SQIVND (reference sequence). The CDR3 has 11 amino acids.

This clone was counted a few times. The CDR3 nucleotides are TGTGCCAGCAGTGAAGCTAGCGGGGGGGCCAATGAGCAGTTCTTC. Translated: CASSEASGGANEQFF. The chain is built from TRBV6-1 and TRBJ2-1, with 11 bases that match TRBD2. Germline CDR1 reads MNHNS; CDR2 reads SASEGT. The CDR3 has 15 amino acids. Trimming removed 0 bases from V and 6 bases from J; junction bases left unmatched: 1.

This clone was observed a handful of times. V is TRBV6-1 and J is TRBJ2-7, with 7 bases lining up with TRBD2. This CDR3 contains 14 residues. The junction had 6 bases not matched to a gene; V was cut back by 4 bases and J by 3 bases. Germline lookup yields CDR1 MNHNS and CDR2 SASEGT. Here the CDR3 DNA reads TGTGCCAGCAGTGCAGGACTAGGGAACTACGAGCAGTACTTC. Residues: CASSAGLGNYEQYF.

This chain joins TRBV6-4 and TRBJ2-1; unclear D gene. V lost 2 bases and J 6 bases, leaving 8 bases between the germline ends. This CDR3 is built from 13 residues. Per the germline V gene, CDR1 is MRHNA and CDR2 is SNTAGT. As DNA, the CDR3 is TGTGCCAGCAGTGACCTCACGGTCAATGAGCAGTTCTTC. It encodes CASSDLTVNEQFF.

V and J are TRBV2 and TRBJ1-1; 7 nucleotides align to TRBD1. This CDR3 is built from 14 residues. Germline loops: CDR1 SNHLY, CDR2 FYNNEI. Trimming took 2 bases from V and 6 from J; bases not matched to a gene: 6. CDR3 sequence (DNA): TGTGCCAGCAGTGAATACACAGGGGTACCTGAAGCTTTCTTT. Translated, it gives CASSEYTGVPEAFF. Looking up the rest from reference TRBV2 and TRBJ1-1 gives the full variable domain: EPEVTQTPSHQVTQMGQEVILRCVPISNHLYFYWYRQILGQKVEFLVSFYNNEISEKSEIFDDQFSVERPDGSNFTLKIRSTKLEDSAMYFCASSEYTGVPEAFFGQGTRLTVV.

V usage is TRBV29-1 and J usage is TRBJ2-7; the match to TRBD1 covers 8 bases. The trim removed 6 bases at V and 3 bases at J, leaving 4 bases unmatched. The CDR3 runs 12 residues. The germline V gene encodes CDR1 SQVTM and CDR2 ANQGSEA. The CDR3 spells CSVDGQGYEQYF. The CDR3 DNA sequence: TGCAGCGTGGACGGACAGGGCTACGAGCAGTACTTC.

The rearrangement links TRBV5-5 to TRBJ1-5; D call uncertain. The CDR3 has 12 residues. Germline lookup yields CDR1 SGHKS and CDR2 YYEKEE (reference sequence). V lost 2 bases and J 2 bases, leaving 2 bases between the germline ends. The CDR3 nucleotides read TGTGCCAGCAGCTTTGGCAATCAGCCCCAGCATTTT. Its protein product is CASSFGNQPQHF.

The chain uses TRBV5-5 and TRBJ2-5, with 7 bases that match TRBD1. The J call may be wrong; the DNA end is better matched by TRBJ2-7. Germline loops: CDR1 SGHKS, CDR2 YYEKEE (reference sequence). The CDR3 has 13 amino acids. The CDR3: CASSRQGAYEQYF. In nucleotides, the CDR3 is TGTGCCAGCAGCCGACAGGGCGCCTACGAGCAGTACTTC.

CDR3 nucleotides: TGTGCCAGCGTTGCCATCTCCCGCACAGATACGCAGTATTTT. Translated: CASVAISRTDTQYF. The chain joins TRBV6-6 to TRBJ2-3; D unresolved. Germline V gene sequence: CDR1 MNHNY, CDR2 SVGAGI (reference sequence). Trimming cost V 8 bases and J 1 base, with 13 bases left between them. This CDR3 contains 14 residues.

The chain joins TRBV2 to TRBJ2-7, with 7 bases identical to TRBD1. CDR3 length: 13 amino acids. Germline assignment: CDR1 SNHLY and CDR2 FYNNEI. J was trimmed by 4 bases and V by 6 bases; bases with no gene match: 6. CDR3 bases: TGTGCCAGCAGCTCGACAGGGCTTTACGAGCAGTACTTC. It is translated as CASSSTGLYEQYF.

V is TRBV6-4 and J is TRBJ2-5, with 10 bases identical to TRBD1. The CDR3 runs 13 residues. Germline V gene sequence: CDR1 MRHNA, CDR2 SNTAGT. With 10 bases clipped from V and 3 bases from J, the junction kept 5 bases outside the gene matches. CDR3 nucleotide sequence: TGTGCCAAGGGGACAGGGGTAAAAGAGACCCAGTACTTC. It yields the protein CAKGTGVKETQYF.

V gene TRBV6-1 combines with J gene TRBJ1-5, with 8 bases that match TRBD1. Per germline, CDR1 MNHNS and CDR2 SASEGT. CDR3 length equals 15 residues. The V segment lost 3 bases and the J segment 5 bases; nucleotides outside the gene matches: 6. CDR3 residues: CASSEQGAQDQPQHF. The CDR3 DNA sequence: TGTGCCAGCAGTGAGCAGGGGGCCCAAGATCAGCCCCAGCATTTT.

This chain joins TRBV30 and TRBJ1-1; maybe TRBD1 (5 bases). Germline V CDR1 and CDR2: GTSNPN, SVGIG (reference sequence). CDR3 length: 11 residues. Between the trimmed V and J ends, which lost 2 bases and 10 bases, there was a span of 11 bases. CDR3 residues: CAWSFQGIAFF. CDR3 in DNA: TGTGCCTGGAGTTTTCAGGGAATAGCTTTCTTT.

The rearrangement links TRBV21-1 to TRBJ2-1; the D call TRBD1 from the table was never checked on the DNA. TRBV21-1 is termed a pseudogene. CDR3 size: 17 residues. The CDR3 spells CASSHKTVGRSYNEQFF. CDR3 sequence (DNA): TGTGCCAGCAGCCACAAGACAGTTGGCCGCTCCTACAATGAGCAGTTCTTC.

J is TRBJ2-5 and V is TRBV4-3; the match to TRBD2 covers 9 bases. CDR1 LGHNA and CDR2 YSLEER come from the germline V gene. This CDR3 is 15 amino acids long. V was pared by 0 bases and J by 1 base, with 0 bases of the junction left unmatched. The CDR3 loop is CASSQERGGQETQYF. The CDR3 DNA follows: TGCGCCAGCAGCCAAGAGCGGGGGGGCCAAGAGACCCAGTACTTC.

This chain joins TRBV11-2 and TRBJ2-2, with D uncertain. The V and J ends lost 2 bases and 1 base respectively, with 5 bases between them. Germline-derived CDR1 and CDR2 are SGHAT and FQNNGV. The CDR3 contains 14 residues. CDR3 sequence (DNA): TGTGCCAGCAGCTTACAGCAGAACACCGGGGAGCTGTTTTTT. Protein: CASSLQQNTGELFF.

The gene calls are TRBV28 and TRBJ2-4, with 9 nucleotides matching TRBD2. Germline V gene data show CDR1 as MDHEN and CDR2 as SYDVKM. The CDR3 has 14 residues. V gave up 1 base and J gave up 7 bases; unmatched junction bases: 2. CDR3 nucleotide sequence: TGTGCCAGCAGTTTATTGGCGGGAGGGAACATTCAGTACTTC. Protein product: CASSLLAGGNIQYF.